One sample yielded the 24 T cell receptor beta chains listed below, sequenced in a study of T cells after posttransplantation cyclophosphamide. Assay used: immunoSEQ multiplex PCR; TCRdb lists only in-frame clones, some missing. The repertoire consists of about 39,000 clones, none detected only once. Sequenced sample: PBMCs. These receptors all stem from a woman aged 50 to 60 in good health and a related stem cell transplant donor.

This clone occurred many times. V usage is TRBV6-4 and J usage is TRBJ2-3, with a possible D match to TRBD2 (6 bases). Trimming removed 7 bases at V and 2 bases at J, with 16 bases between. CDR1 is MRHNA and CDR2 is SNTAGT in the germline V gene. The CDR3 is made up of 15 amino acids. CDR3 protein: CASNAGFGTTDTQYF. In nucleotides, the CDR3 is TGTGCCAGCAACGCGGGGTTTGGGACCACAGATACGCAGTATTTT.

This clone has a count of ten or more. The genes are TRBV19 and TRBJ1-5; 8 bases map to TRBD1. The CDR3 runs to 18 residues. V shed 4 bases and J 2 bases; nucleotides not matched to a gene: 13. Germline values: CDR1 LNHDA, CDR2 SQIVND (reference sequence). CDR3 nucleotides: TGTGCCAGTAGTAGTGGACAGGGAAGGCGGCTTGGCAATCAGCCCCAGCATTTT. This codes for CASSSGQGRRLGNQPQHF.

The chain uses TRBV11-3 and TRBJ2-4; possible D gene TRBD1, 8 bases. This CDR3 has 16 residues. Per the germline V gene, CDR1 is SGHNT and CDR2 is YENEEA. V was cut by 1 base and J by 7 bases, with 17 bases left in between. DNA of the CDR3: TGTGCCAGCAGCTTAGGATCACAGGGGGGGACCAACATTCAGTACTTC. This encodes CASSLGSQGGTNIQYF.

This clone was recorded many times. This chain uses TRBV5-1 with TRBJ1-6; D remains ambiguous. The germline V gene has CDR1 SGHRS and CDR2 YFSETQ. V was pared by 2 bases and J by 9 bases, with 18 bases between. This CDR3 contains 16 residues. CDR3 sequence (DNA): TGCGCCAGCAGCTTAGCCTCCGGGTCCGAGGGTTCACCCCTCCACTTT. Translating gives CASSLASGSEGSPLHF.

This clone was counted many times. The chain couples TRBV5-1 to TRBJ2-7; 9 bases line up with TRBD1. This CDR3 is built from 14 residues. Germline CDR1 and CDR2: SGHRS and YFSETQ. V trimming: 5 bases; J trimming: 7 bases; junction bases outside the gene matches: 10. Here the CDR3 reads CASSGTGLGGEQYF. Written as DNA, the CDR3 is TGCGCCAGCAGTGGGACAGGGCTCGGGGGGGAGCAGTACTTC.

There are many counts of this clone. The V call is TRBV2, the J call TRBJ1-1; D gene unclear. V shed 0 bases and J shed 6 bases, with 11 bases lying between them. The CDR3 covers 14 residues. CDR1 is SNHLY, CDR2 FYNNEI, per germline. In DNA form, the CDR3 reads TGTGCCAGCAGTGAAGCGCCAGGAAAGGCTGAAGCTTTCTTT. This sequence encodes CASSEAPGKAEAFF.

This clone showed up many times. The rearrangement links TRBV7-6 to TRBJ1-2; the D is unclear. Trimming removed 0 bases at V and 7 bases at J, with 18 bases between. This CDR3 has 16 amino acids. Germline values: CDR1 SGHVS, CDR2 FNYEAQ. The CDR3 sequence is CASSLAGGYDRFGYTF. The CDR3 DNA follows: TGTGCCAGCAGCTTAGCGGGAGGGTACGATCGATTTGGCTACACCTTC.

This clone was seen at least ten times. The chain is built from TRBV6-1 and TRBJ1-2; D is undetermined. Germline-derived CDR1 and CDR2 are MNHNS and SASEGT. This CDR3 spans 16 amino acids. The V end was cut by 1 base, the J end by 3 bases, with 15 bases between. The CDR3 DNA reads as TGTGCCAGCAGTGAAGTACCCCGGGGATACGACTATGGCTACACCTTC. Translation: CASSEVPRGYDYGYTF.

This clone was seen at least ten times. This chain connects TRBV30 to TRBJ1-5; D unclear. CDR3 length: 16 amino acids. The V and J ends lost 1 base and 0 bases respectively, with 13 bases between them. The germline CDR1 and CDR2 sequences are GTSNPN and SVGIG (reference sequence). The CDR3 sequence is CAWSAPEGYSNQPQHF. The CDR3 region has the DNA TGTGCCTGGAGTGCGCCCGAGGGCTATAGCAATCAGCCCCAGCATTTT.

In its sample, this clone was seen many times. The rearrangement links TRBV25-1 to TRBJ1-3; no clear D gene. CDR3 length: 15 residues. Trimming pared 3 bases from V and 0 bases from J, leaving 9 bases between. Germline CDR1 reads MGHDK; CDR2 reads SYGVNS. In nucleotides, the CDR3 is TGTGCCAGCAGTGACGCGGCAGCCTCTGGAAACACCATATATTTT. Its translation is CASSDAAASGNTIYF.

This clone was recorded at least ten times. V gene TRBV7-2 combines with J gene TRBJ1-5; no firm D call. CDR1 is SGHTA, CDR2 FQGNSA, per germline. Trimming cost V 5 bases and J 1 base, with 15 bases left between them. The CDR3 covers 16 residues. The CDR3 DNA reads as TGTGCCAGCAGCGAGATCTCCGGTTGGAGCAATCAGCCCCAGCATTTT. It translates to CASSEISGWSNQPQHF. The full variable domain, completed using reference TRBV7-2 and TRBJ1-5, is GAGVSQSPSNKVTEKGKDVELRCDPISGHTALYWYRQSLGQGLEFLIYFQGNSAPDKSGLPSDRFSAERTGGSVSTLTIQRTQQEDSAVYLCASSEISGWSNQPQHFGDGTRLSIL.

In this sample, this clone turned up many times. The chain couples TRBV27 to TRBJ1-2; 8 bases line up with TRBD1. Germline V gene lookup returns CDR1 MNHEY and CDR2 SMNVEV (reference sequence). This CDR3 comprises 13 residues. The V segment lost 6 bases and the J segment 7 bases; nucleotides outside the gene matches: 7. The DNA for the CDR3 is TGTGCCAGCAGCTTCACAGGGGGGGGTGGCTACACCTTC. Its translation: CASSFTGGGGYTF.

This clone was observed many times. The V gene is TRBV5-1, the J gene TRBJ1-1, with D unclear. This CDR3 spans 14 amino acids. In germline, CDR1 is SGHRS, CDR2 YFSETQ. Trimming left V 2 bases short and J 2 bases short, with 10 bases between. The CDR3, as DNA: TGCGCCAGCAGCTTTGACAAGACAAACACTGAAGCTTTCTTT. Protein product: CASSFDKTNTEAFF.

This chain uses TRBV7-9 with TRBJ1-2; 9 nucleotides agree with TRBD1. Looked up from germline, CDR1 is SEHNR and CDR2 is FQNEAQ (reference sequence). The trim removed 5 bases at V and 12 bases at J, leaving 7 bases unmatched. This CDR3 has 12 residues. This CDR3 is CASSNGQGINTF. As DNA, the CDR3 is TGTGCCAGCAGCAATGGACAGGGGATCAACACCTTC.

This clone has at least ten counts. V usage is TRBV19 and J usage is TRBJ1-3; 8 bases map to TRBD1. The CDR3 is 18 amino acids. V lost 7 bases to trimming and J lost 1 base; unmatched junction nucleotides: 15. In germline, CDR1 is LNHDA, CDR2 SQIVND (reference sequence). DNA of the CDR3: TGTGCCAGTACCCCGACAGGGGCCCTGGTTCTTTCTGGAAACACCATATATTTT. This encodes CASTPTGALVLSGNTIYF. Based on the CDR3 plus reference TRBV19 and TRBJ1-3, the full variable domain is DGGITQSPKYLFRKEGQNVTLSCEQNLNHDAMYWYRQDPGQGLRLIYYSQIVNDFQKGDIAEGYSVSREKKESFPLTVTSAQKNPTAFYLCASTPTGALVLSGNTIYFGEGSWLTVV.

This clone was seen at least ten times. V gene TRBV2 combines with J gene TRBJ1-2, with D uncertain. CDR1 SNHLY and CDR2 FYNNEI come from the germline V gene. CDR3 length: 13 residues. DNA for the CDR3: TGTAGCAGCCGGGAAGATACTAACTATGGCTACACCTTC. Protein product: CSSREDTNYGYTF.

This clone was found many times. This chain links TRBV18 with TRBJ1-3; TRBD1 matches 8 bases. This CDR3 comprises 13 residues. The germline CDR1 and CDR2 sequences are KGHSH and LQKENI. V trimming: 5 bases; J trimming: 7 bases; junction bases outside the gene matches: 4. The CDR3 reads CASSGQGWNTIYF. The CDR3 DNA follows: TGTGCCAGCTCAGGACAGGGATGGAACACCATATATTTT.

This clone was detected many times. The chain carries TRBV19 and TRBJ1-3; D is unresolved. The CDR3 covers 14 residues. Trimming stripped 7 bases from V and 4 bases from J, with 14 bases between. In germline, CDR1 is LNHDA, CDR2 SQIVND (reference sequence). This CDR3 is CASTGGDTGNTIYF. CDR3 sequence (DNA): TGTGCCAGTACGGGCGGGGATACGGGAAACACCATATATTTT.

This chain connects TRBV28 to TRBJ2-3, with 8 positions matching TRBD2. The CDR3 has 15 amino acids. J lost 5 bases, V lost 7 bases, and 11 bases had no gene match. CDR1 and CDR2 (germline): MDHEN, SYDVKM. This chain's CDR3 is CASIHGGGAGDTQYF. The CDR3, as DNA: TGTGCCAGCATCCACGGGGGGGGAGCGGGAGATACGCAGTATTTT.

The table lists this clone with many counts. V and J are TRBV19 and TRBJ1-5; D is unclear. The germline V gene has CDR1 LNHDA and CDR2 SQIVND (reference sequence). The CDR3 is made up of 13 amino acids. V was pared by 6 bases and J by 4 bases, with 10 bases between. Written as DNA, the CDR3 is TGTGCCAGTAGGGAACAGATAAATCAGCCCCAGCATTTT. Protein product: CASREQINQPQHF.

This clone was counted ten times or more. Written as DNA, the CDR3 is TGTGCCTGGAGTCGTCCCGGGACAGGGGGCAACACTGAAGCTTTCTTT. Translated: CAWSRPGTGGNTEAFF. This chain uses TRBV30 with TRBJ1-1; 12 nucleotides align to TRBD1. V lost 2 bases to trimming and J lost 2 bases; unmatched junction nucleotides: 6. The CDR3 contains 16 residues. The germline gives CDR1 GTSNPN, CDR2 SVGIG (reference sequence).

In this sample, this clone turned up many times. The chain joins TRBV11-2 to TRBJ2-2, with TRBD1 matching 8 bases. Germline CDR1 is SGHAT and CDR2 is FQNNGV. The ends lost 5 bases at V and 0 bases at J; junction bases unmatched: 2. The CDR3 loop spans 15 amino acids. The CDR3, as DNA: TGTGCCAGCAGCCAGGACAGGGCGAACACCGGGGAGCTGTTTTTT. It encodes CASSQDRANTGELFF. Variable domain in full (rest from reference TRBV11-2 and TRBJ2-2): EAGVAQSPRYKIIEKRQSVAFWCNPISGHATLYWYQQILGQGPKLLIQFQNNGVVDDSQLPKDRFSAERLKGVDSTLKIQPAKLEDSAVYLCASSQDRANTGELFFGEGSRLTVL.

This chain connects TRBV28 to TRBJ2-1, with D tentatively TRBD2 (5 bases). Germline V CDR1 and CDR2: MDHEN, SYDVKM. The CDR3 has 14 amino acids. V lost 6 bases, J lost 5 bases, and 14 bases lay in between. CDR3 amino acids: CASSRLPDHNEQFF. DNA for the CDR3: TGTGCCAGCAGCCGACTACCCGATCACAATGAGCAGTTCTTC.

This clone was seen ten or more times. The chain couples TRBV5-6 to TRBJ1-3; tentatively, D is TRBD1 (5 bases). The CDR3 has 17 amino acids. Trimming removed 4 bases from V and 0 bases from J, with 17 bases in between. CDR1 and CDR2 from the germline V gene are SGHDT and YYEEEE. CDR3 coding DNA: TGTGCCAGCAGCCCTATGGAAGGGGATTTCTCTGGAAACACCATATATTTT. It translates to CASSPMEGDFSGNTIYF.